The 27 T cell receptor beta chains below were found in one sample sequenced in a study of cytomegalovirus exposure and HLA in healthy donors. Profiled with immunoSEQ multiplex PCR; TCRdb holds only in-frame clones, not every one. The sample records 56,000 or so clones, 93% being singletons. The material sequenced was PBMCs. These receptors originate from a young woman in good health and CMV-seropositive.

This rearrangement joins TRBV4-3 to TRBJ2-5, with a possible D match to TRBD2 (6 bases). Germline V gives CDR1 LGHNA, CDR2 YSLEER. The CDR3 loop spans 15 amino acids. Trimming shortened V by 0 bases and J by 9 bases, and 17 bases separated the two germline ends. CDR3 DNA: TGCGCCAGCAGCCAAGATTTCATCTCGGGGGAGGCCCAGTACTTC. Translating it yields CASSQDFISGEAQYF.

The chain couples TRBV7-8 to TRBJ1-1, with 7 bases identical to TRBD1. V shed 0 bases and J 8 bases; nucleotides not matched to a gene: 3. CDR1 and CDR2 (germline): SGHVS, FQNEAQ. The CDR3 covers 13 residues. CDR3 region: CASSLAGGVEAFF. CDR3 nucleotide sequence: TGTGCCAGCAGCTTAGCAGGGGGCGTCGAAGCTTTCTTT.

The chain couples TRBV14 to TRBJ1-2; maybe TRBD1 (5 bases). The CDR3 is made up of 16 amino acids. The germline CDR1 and CDR2 sequences are SGHDN and FVKESK. Between the trimmed V and J ends, which lost 0 bases and 4 bases, there was a span of 15 bases. The CDR3 region is CASSQDPSRAIYGYTF. The DNA for the CDR3 is TGTGCCAGCAGCCAAGATCCAAGCAGGGCCATCTATGGCTACACCTTC. The variable domain in full, completed from reference TRBV14 and TRBJ1-2, reads EAGVTQFPSHSVIEKGQTVTLRCDPISGHDNLYWYRRVMGKEIKFLLHFVKESKQDESGMPNNRFLAERTGGTYSTLKVQPAELEDSGVYFCASSQDPSRAIYGYTFGSGTRLTVV.

The genes are TRBV11-2 and TRBJ1-4; D may be TRBD1 (6 bases). V was shortened by 5 bases and J by 3 bases, with 13 bases between the two germline ends. Germline CDR1 SGHAT, CDR2 FQNNGV. The CDR3 covers 15 residues. The CDR3 sequence is CASSKNRAANEKLFF. Written as DNA, the CDR3 is TGTGCCAGCAGCAAGAACAGGGCGGCTAATGAAAAACTGTTTTTT.

The chain combines TRBV11-2 with TRBJ2-4, with TRBD2 as a possible D gene (6 bases). V was cut by 5 bases and J by 4 bases, with 21 bases left in between. The CDR3 length is 17 residues. Germline V gives CDR1 SGHAT, CDR2 FQNNGV. The CDR3 loop reads CASSVRDGGTLKNIQYF. The CDR3 bases are TGTGCCAGCAGCGTGAGGGACGGGGGAACCCTTAAAAACATTCAGTACTTC.

The chain couples TRBV4-1 to TRBJ1-5; D is undetermined. CDR3 length equals 15 residues. The germline gives CDR1 MGHRA, CDR2 YSYEKL. Trimming removed 0 bases from V and 2 bases from J, with 8 bases in between. CDR3 residues: CASSQERGGNQPQHF. The DNA of the CDR3 is TGCGCCAGCAGCCAAGAAAGAGGAGGCAATCAGCCCCAGCATTTT.

The table lists this clone with a count of one. The rearrangement links TRBV19 to TRBJ2-1, with D maybe TRBD1 (5 bases). The CDR3 totals 13 residues. V was pared by 7 bases and J by 6 bases, with 13 bases between. From germline, CDR1 is LNHDA and CDR2 SQIVND (reference sequence). As DNA, the CDR3 is TGTGCCAGTACAGGGATCTACACCAATGAGCAGTTCTTC. It translates to CASTGIYTNEQFF.

The chain couples TRBV11-2 to TRBJ2-7; possibly TRBD1 for D (6 bases). This CDR3 comprises 16 residues. Trimming stripped 5 bases from V and 0 bases from J, with 17 bases between. Germline CDR1 reads SGHAT; CDR2 reads FQNNGV. The CDR3 sequence is CASSSSGTTGSYEQYF. For the CDR3, the DNA is TGTGCCAGCAGCAGTTCCGGGACAACGGGCTCCTACGAGCAGTACTTC.

This clone was counted between two and nine times. CDR3 sequence: CASSTLQGNNQPQHF. The CDR3 DNA sequence: TGTGCCAGCAGTACTCTACAGGGGAACAATCAGCCCCAGCATTTT. The V gene is TRBV27, the J gene TRBJ1-5; 7 nucleotides line up with TRBD1. Germline trimming cut 5 bases from V and 3 bases from J; bases unmatched to any gene: 7. The CDR3 extends over 15 amino acids. Germline assignment: CDR1 MNHEY and CDR2 SMNVEV (reference sequence).

The chain uses TRBV28 and TRBJ2-5; 7 nucleotides align to TRBD1. CDR3 length: 16 residues. Germline CDR1 is MDHEN and CDR2 is SYDVKM. J gave up 4 bases and V 1 base, and 9 bases lay outside the gene matches. CDR3 DNA sequence: TGTGCCAGCAGTTTATTACAGACAGGGTTGGGAGAGACCCAGTACTTC. It yields the protein CASSLLQTGLGETQYF. Full variable domain (outside the CDR3, taken from reference TRBV28 and TRBJ2-5): DVKVTQSSRYLVKRTGEKVFLECVQDMDHENMFWYRQDPGLGLRLIYFSYDVKMKEKGDIPEGYSVSREKKERFSLILESASTNQTSMYLCASSLLQTGLGETQYFGPGTRLLVL.

The chain is built from TRBV27 and TRBJ2-7, with TRBD2 as a possible D gene (6 bases). The CDR3 runs 17 residues. In germline, CDR1 is MNHEY, CDR2 SMNVEV (reference sequence). Between the trimmed V and J ends, which lost 4 bases and 5 bases, there was a span of 24 bases. The DNA of the CDR3 is TGTGCCAGCAGTTCCGCATGGCAAAGACTAGGCCCCAACGAGCAGTACTTC. Amino acids: CASSSAWQRLGPNEQYF.

J is TRBJ2-2 and V is TRBV6-6; no definite D call. Between the trimmed V and J ends, which lost 2 bases and 2 bases, there was a span of 6 bases. CDR1 and CDR2 from the germline V gene are MNHNY and SVGAGI (reference sequence). The CDR3 is made up of 14 amino acids. DNA of the CDR3: TGTGCCAGCAGTTACATCCTCAACACCGGGGAGCTGTTTTTT. Its protein product is CASSYILNTGELFF.

V usage is TRBV28 and J usage is TRBJ1-2, with TRBD1 as a possible D gene (5 bases). The germline V gene encodes CDR1 MDHEN and CDR2 SYDVKM. The CDR3 runs to 14 residues. Trimming removed 6 bases from V and 2 bases from J, with 13 bases in between. The CDR3 DNA reads TGTGCCAGCAGCCCGACGGCAGGGAACTATGGCTACACCTTC. Protein sequence: CASSPTAGNYGYTF.

J is TRBJ2-2 and V is TRBV7-7; 10 positions agree with TRBD1. Germline V lookup: CDR1 SSHAT, CDR2 FNYEAQ (reference sequence). The ends lost 5 bases at V and 3 bases at J; junction bases unmatched: 6. CDR3 size: 16 residues. Here the CDR3 reads CASSPDRGSYTGELFF. The DNA for the CDR3 is TGTGCCAGCAGCCCGGACAGGGGGTCGTACACCGGGGAGCTGTTTTTT.

The chain is built from TRBV18 and TRBJ2-3; TRBD2 matches at 11 bases. This CDR3 is 15 amino acids long. CDR1 and CDR2 (germline): KGHSH, LQKENI. The V and J ends lost 6 bases and 4 bases, in that order; junction bases with no gene match: 6. CDR3 sequence (DNA): TGTGCCAGCTCGGGAACTAGCGGGGGAGCAGATACGCAGTATTTT. This gives the protein CASSGTSGGADTQYF.

V usage is TRBV5-6 and J usage is TRBJ2-6; D may be TRBD2 (5 bases). This CDR3 has 15 residues. In germline, CDR1 is SGHDT, CDR2 YYEEEE. The germline V and J ends were trimmed by 4 bases and 2 bases, with 10 bases remaining between them. This CDR3 reads CASSSGLAGANVLTF. CDR3 nucleotides: TGTGCCAGCAGCAGCGGACTGGCTGGGGCCAACGTCCTGACTTTC.

V and J are TRBV11-2 and TRBJ2-5; 10 positions agree with TRBD2. The CDR3 has 16 amino acids. The germline V gene encodes CDR1 SGHAT and CDR2 FQNNGV. The trim removed 3 bases at V and 5 bases at J, leaving 9 bases unmatched. The CDR3 loop reads CASSFWSGGGWETQYF. The CDR3, as DNA: TGTGCCAGCAGCTTCTGGAGCGGGGGGGGCTGGGAGACCCAGTACTTC. Full variable domain (rest looked up from reference TRBV11-2 and TRBJ2-5): EAGVAQSPRYKIIEKRQSVAFWCNPISGHATLYWYQQILGQGPKLLIQFQNNGVVDDSQLPKDRFSAERLKGVDSTLKIQPAKLEDSAVYLCASSFWSGGGWETQYFGPGTRLLVL.

This sequence joins TRBV19 and TRBJ1-1; D not resolved. V dropped 7 bases and J dropped 3 bases, with 15 bases sitting between them. The germline CDR1 and CDR2 sequences are LNHDA and SQIVND (reference sequence). CDR3 length equals 14 residues. The CDR3 coding sequence is TGTGCCAGTAATACCCCCCGGGAGCACACTGAAGCTTTCTTT. Amino acids: CASNTPREHTEAFF.

The J gene is TRBJ1-4, the V gene TRBV28; weak D call: TRBD1 (5 bases). Trimming stripped 6 bases from V and 1 base from J, with 6 bases between. The CDR3 totals 13 residues. Germline lookup yields CDR1 MDHEN and CDR2 SYDVKM. In DNA form, the CDR3 reads TGTGCCAGCAGGGGGGGAACTAATGAAAAACTGTTTTTT. It codes for CASRGGTNEKLFF. Variable domain in full (rest from reference TRBV28 and TRBJ1-4): DVKVTQSSRYLVKRTGEKVFLECVQDMDHENMFWYRQDPGLGLRLIYFSYDVKMKEKGDIPEGYSVSREKKERFSLILESASTNQTSMYLCASRGGTNEKLFFGSGTQLSVL.

This clone appeared a single time. J is TRBJ1-2 and V is TRBV5-6; D possibly corresponds to TRBD1 (6 bases). V lost 4 bases to trimming and J lost 4 bases, with 14 bases between them. The CDR3 is 14 residues long. Germline CDR1 and CDR2: SGHDT and YYEEEE. CDR3 nucleotides: TGTGCCAGCAGCCTGACAGGACACACCTATGGCTACACCTTC. Residues: CASSLTGHTYGYTF. Looking up the rest from reference TRBV5-6 and TRBJ1-2 gives the full variable domain: DAGVTQSPTHLIKTRGQQVTLRCSPKSGHDTVSWYQQALGQGPQFIFQYYEEEERQRGNFPDRFSGHQFPNYSSELNVNALLLGDSALYLCASSLTGHTYGYTFGSGTRLTVV.

The rearrangement links TRBV29-1 to TRBJ1-1; D uncertain. V was trimmed by 2 bases and J by 8 bases, leaving 18 bases between them. Germline V gene data show CDR1 as SQVTM and CDR2 as ANQGSEA. The CDR3 runs 14 residues. CDR3 amino acids: CSVEMVSLRREAFF. CDR3 sequence (DNA): TGCAGCGTTGAAATGGTGTCCTTGCGGCGGGAAGCTTTCTTT.

The V call is TRBV7-2, the J call TRBJ2-6; no clear D gene. The CDR3 consists of 17 residues. Germline CDR1 reads SGHTA; CDR2 reads FQGNSA. The V and J ends lost 3 bases and 0 bases respectively, with 12 bases between them. CDR3 DNA: TGTGCCAGCAGCTTGTCCGGCTGGAGCTCTGGGGCCAACGTCCTGACTTTC. Protein product: CASSLSGWSSGANVLTF.

The CDR3 loop reads CASSLGGQGNYGYTF. The CDR3 bases are TGCGCCAGCAGCTTGGGGGGACAGGGGAACTATGGCTACACCTTC. This sequence joins TRBV5-1 and TRBJ1-2, with 10 bases fitting TRBD1. CDR1 and CDR2 from the germline V gene are SGHRS and YFSETQ. The ends lost 0 bases at V and 2 bases at J; junction bases unmatched: 1. This CDR3 is 15 amino acids long.

The chain uses TRBV7-2 and TRBJ1-2, with 7 bases lining up with TRBD1. The germline gives CDR1 SGHTA, CDR2 FQGNSA. V trimming: 2 bases; J trimming: 4 bases; junction bases outside the gene matches: 10. The CDR3 loop spans 16 amino acids. In nucleotides, the CDR3 is TGTGCCAGCAGCTTATCCCCTTGGGACAGCCTCTATGGCTACACCTTC. It encodes CASSLSPWDSLYGYTF.

The chain links TRBV12-5 to TRBJ2-5, with TRBD1 as a possible D gene (6 bases). V shed 4 bases and J shed 1 base, with 10 bases lying between them. Germline V gene sequence: CDR1 LGHNT, CDR2 FRNRAP. There are 14 residues in the CDR3. The CDR3 loop reads CASGSGQPQETQYF. Written as DNA, the CDR3 is TGTGCTAGTGGTTCCGGACAGCCCCAAGAGACCCAGTACTTC.

The chain uses TRBV5-4 and TRBJ1-4; 9 bases agree with TRBD1. This CDR3 has 18 amino acids. With 3 bases clipped from V and 7 bases from J, the junction kept 16 bases outside the gene matches. The germline V gene has CDR1 SGHNT and CDR2 YYREEE (reference sequence). CDR3 in amino acids: CASSSAAPRGQGSEKLFF. In DNA form, the CDR3 reads TGTGCCAGCAGCTCGGCCGCTCCACGGGGACAGGGAAGTGAAAAACTGTTTTTT.

Concerning this clone itself: The same CDR3 also results from other DNA sequences found in this sample. This rearrangement joins TRBV6-6 to TRBJ2-1, with a weak D call TRBD2 (6 bases). Trimming stripped 7 bases from V and 4 bases from J, with 17 bases between. This CDR3 spans 15 amino acids. In germline, CDR1 is MNHNY, CDR2 SVGAGI (reference sequence). The CDR3 DNA reads TGTGCCAGCACCACAAACCCCGGGGGATACAATGAGCAGTTCTTC. Protein: CASTTNPGGYNEQFF.